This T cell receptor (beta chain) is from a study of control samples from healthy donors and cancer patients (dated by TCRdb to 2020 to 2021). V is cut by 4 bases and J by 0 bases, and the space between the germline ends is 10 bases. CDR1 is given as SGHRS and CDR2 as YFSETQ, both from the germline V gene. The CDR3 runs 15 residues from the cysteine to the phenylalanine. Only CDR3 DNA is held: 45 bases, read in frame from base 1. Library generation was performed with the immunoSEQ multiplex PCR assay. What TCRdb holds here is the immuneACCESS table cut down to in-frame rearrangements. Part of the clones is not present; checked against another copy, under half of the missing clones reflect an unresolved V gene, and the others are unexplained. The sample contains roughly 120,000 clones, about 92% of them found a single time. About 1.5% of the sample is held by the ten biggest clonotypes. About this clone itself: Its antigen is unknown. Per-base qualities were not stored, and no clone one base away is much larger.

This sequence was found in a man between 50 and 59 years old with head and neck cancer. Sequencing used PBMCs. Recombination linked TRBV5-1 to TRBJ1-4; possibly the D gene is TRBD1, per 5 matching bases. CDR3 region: CASSAGIATNEKLFF. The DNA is TGCGCCAGCAGCGCAGGGATCGCAACTAATGAAAAACTGTTTTTT.